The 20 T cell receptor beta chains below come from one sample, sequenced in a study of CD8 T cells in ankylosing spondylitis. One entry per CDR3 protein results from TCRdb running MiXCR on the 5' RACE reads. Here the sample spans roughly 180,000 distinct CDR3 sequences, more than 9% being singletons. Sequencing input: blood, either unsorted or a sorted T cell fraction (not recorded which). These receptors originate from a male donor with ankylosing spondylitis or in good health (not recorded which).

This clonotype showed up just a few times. The CDR3 here is CASSELRNEQFF. CDR3 in DNA: TGTGCCAGCAGCGAGCTTAGGAATGAGCAGTTCTTC. The rearrangement joins TRBV7-6 to TRBJ2-1, with unresolved D. Germline V gives CDR1 SGHVS, CDR2 FNYEAQ. CDR3 length: 12 amino acids. V gave up 5 bases and J gave up 7 bases, with 9 bases separating them.

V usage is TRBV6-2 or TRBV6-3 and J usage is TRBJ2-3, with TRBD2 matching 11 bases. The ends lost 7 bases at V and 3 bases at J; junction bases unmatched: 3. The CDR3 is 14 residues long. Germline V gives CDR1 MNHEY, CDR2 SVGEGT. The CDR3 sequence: CASNRLAGTDTQYF. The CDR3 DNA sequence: TGTGCCAGCAACCGACTAGCGGGGACAGATACGCAGTATTTT.

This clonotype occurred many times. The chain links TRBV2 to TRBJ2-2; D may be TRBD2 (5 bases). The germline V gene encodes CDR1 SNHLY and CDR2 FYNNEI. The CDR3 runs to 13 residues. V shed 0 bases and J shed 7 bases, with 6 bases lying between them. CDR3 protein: CASSEARGGELFF. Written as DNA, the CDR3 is TGTGCCAGCAGTGAAGCCCGGGGCGGGGAGCTGTTTTTT.

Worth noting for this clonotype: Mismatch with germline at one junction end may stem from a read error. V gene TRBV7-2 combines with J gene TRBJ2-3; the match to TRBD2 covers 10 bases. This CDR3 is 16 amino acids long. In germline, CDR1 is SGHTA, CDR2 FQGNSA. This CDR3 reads CVSSLDIAGGTDTQYF. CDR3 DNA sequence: TGTGTCAGCAGCTTAGATATAGCGGGGGGAACAGATACGCAGTATTTT.

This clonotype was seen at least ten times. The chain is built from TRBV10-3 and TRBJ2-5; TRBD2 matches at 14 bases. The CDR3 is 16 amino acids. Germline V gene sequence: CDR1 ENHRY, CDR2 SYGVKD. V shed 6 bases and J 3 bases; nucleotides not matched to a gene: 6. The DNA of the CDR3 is TGTGCCATCAGGGGGACTAGCGGGAGAGGAAAAGAGACCCAGTACTTC. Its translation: CAIRGTSGRGKETQYF.

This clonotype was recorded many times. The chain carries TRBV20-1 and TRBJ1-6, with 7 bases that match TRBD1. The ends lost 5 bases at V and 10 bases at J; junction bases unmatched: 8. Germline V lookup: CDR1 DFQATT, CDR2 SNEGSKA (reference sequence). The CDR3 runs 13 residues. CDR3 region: CSAGQEMESPLHF. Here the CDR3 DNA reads TGCAGTGCTGGACAGGAGATGGAATCACCCCTCCACTTT.

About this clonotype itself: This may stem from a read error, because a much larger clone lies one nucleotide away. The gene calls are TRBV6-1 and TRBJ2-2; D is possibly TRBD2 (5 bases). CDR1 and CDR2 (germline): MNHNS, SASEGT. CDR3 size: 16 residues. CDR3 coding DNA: TGTGCCAGCAGTGCGTTTCGGAACAGCGTTACCGGGAAGCTGTTTTTT. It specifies CASSAFRNSVTGKLFF.

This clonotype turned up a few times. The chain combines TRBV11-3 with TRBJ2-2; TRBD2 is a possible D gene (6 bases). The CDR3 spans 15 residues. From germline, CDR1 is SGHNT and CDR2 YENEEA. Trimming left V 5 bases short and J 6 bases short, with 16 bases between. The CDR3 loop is CASSLAGTGPGELFF. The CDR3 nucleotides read TGTGCCAGCAGCCTGGCGGGAACGGGGCCCGGGGAGCTGTTTTTT.

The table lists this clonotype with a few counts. The CDR3 DNA reads as TGTGCCAGCGGTCCAGGTGGGAAGGAGACCCAGTACTTC. Translating gives CASGPGGKETQYF. This chain uses TRBV7-2 with TRBJ2-5, with D hard to call. The CDR3 is 13 amino acids. V was clipped by 8 bases and J by 5 bases, with 15 bases between them. Germline V gene lookup returns CDR1 SGHTA and CDR2 FQGNSA.

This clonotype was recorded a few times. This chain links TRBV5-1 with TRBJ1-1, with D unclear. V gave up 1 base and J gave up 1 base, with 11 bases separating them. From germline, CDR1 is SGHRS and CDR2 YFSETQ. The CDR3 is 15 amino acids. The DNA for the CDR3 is TGCGCCAGCAGCTTGACCCCCGGAAAGAACACTGAAGCTTTCTTT. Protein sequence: CASSLTPGKNTEAFF.

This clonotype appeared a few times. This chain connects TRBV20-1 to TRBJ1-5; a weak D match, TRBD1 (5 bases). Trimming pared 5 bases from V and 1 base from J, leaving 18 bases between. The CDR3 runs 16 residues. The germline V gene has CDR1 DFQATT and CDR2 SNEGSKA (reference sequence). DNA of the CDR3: TGCAGTGCTCTACTTCAGGGTATACTAAGCAATCAGCCCCAGCATTTT. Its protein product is CSALLQGILSNQPQHF.

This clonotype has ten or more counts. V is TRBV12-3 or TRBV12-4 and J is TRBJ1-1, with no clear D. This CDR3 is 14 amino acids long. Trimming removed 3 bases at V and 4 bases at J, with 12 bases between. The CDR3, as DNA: TGTGCCAGCAGTTTGGGCCCTGGTGGCACTGAAGCTTTCTTT. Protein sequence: CASSLGPGGTEAFF.

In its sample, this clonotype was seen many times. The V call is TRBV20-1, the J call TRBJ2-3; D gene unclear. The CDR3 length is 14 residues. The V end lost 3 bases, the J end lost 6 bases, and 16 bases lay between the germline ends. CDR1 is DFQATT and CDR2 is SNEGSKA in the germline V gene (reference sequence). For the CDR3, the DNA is TGCAGTGCTAGTTCGAATCTGCAGTATGATACGCAGTATTTT. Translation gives CSASSNLQYDTQYF.

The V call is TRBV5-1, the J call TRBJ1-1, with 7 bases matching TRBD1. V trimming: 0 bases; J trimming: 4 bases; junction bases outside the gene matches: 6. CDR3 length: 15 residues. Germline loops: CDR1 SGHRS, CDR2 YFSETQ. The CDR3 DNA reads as TGCGCCAGCAGCTTGGACAATGCAGGGGGCACTGAAGCTTTCTTT. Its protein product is CASSLDNAGGTEAFF.

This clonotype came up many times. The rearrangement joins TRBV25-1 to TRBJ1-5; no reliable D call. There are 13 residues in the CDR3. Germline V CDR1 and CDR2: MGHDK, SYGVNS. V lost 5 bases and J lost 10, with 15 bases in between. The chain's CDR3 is CASSSGVLGPQHF. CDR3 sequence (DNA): TGTGCCAGCAGTTCCGGGGTTCTAGGCCCCCAGCATTTT.

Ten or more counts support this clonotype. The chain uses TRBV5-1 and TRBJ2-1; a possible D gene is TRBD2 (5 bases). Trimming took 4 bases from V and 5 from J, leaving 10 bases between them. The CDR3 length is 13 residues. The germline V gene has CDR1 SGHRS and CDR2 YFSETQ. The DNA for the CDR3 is TGCGCCAGCAGCCCCCGGGAAGACAATGAGCAGTTCTTC. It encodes CASSPREDNEQFF.

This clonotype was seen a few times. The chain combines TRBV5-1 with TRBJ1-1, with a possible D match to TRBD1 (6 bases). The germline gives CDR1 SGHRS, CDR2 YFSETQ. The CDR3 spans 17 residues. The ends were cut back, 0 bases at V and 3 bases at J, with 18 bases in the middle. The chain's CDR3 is CASSLAGGQTVDTEAFF. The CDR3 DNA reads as TGCGCCAGCAGCTTGGCCGGGGGGCAAACGGTGGACACTGAAGCTTTCTTT.

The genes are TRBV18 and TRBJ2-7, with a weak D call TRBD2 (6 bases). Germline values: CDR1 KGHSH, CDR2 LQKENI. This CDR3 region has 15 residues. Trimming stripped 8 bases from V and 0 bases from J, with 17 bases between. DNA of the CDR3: TGTGCCAGCCAATCCGGGACTCTGAGCTCCTACGAGCAGTACTTC. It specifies CASQSGTLSSYEQYF.

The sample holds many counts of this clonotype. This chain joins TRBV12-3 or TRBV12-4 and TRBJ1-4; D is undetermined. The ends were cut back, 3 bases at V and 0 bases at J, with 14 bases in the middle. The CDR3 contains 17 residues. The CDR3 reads CASSFLSGTATNEKLFF. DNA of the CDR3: TGTGCCAGCAGTTTCCTGTCCGGAACTGCAACTAATGAAAAACTGTTTTTT.

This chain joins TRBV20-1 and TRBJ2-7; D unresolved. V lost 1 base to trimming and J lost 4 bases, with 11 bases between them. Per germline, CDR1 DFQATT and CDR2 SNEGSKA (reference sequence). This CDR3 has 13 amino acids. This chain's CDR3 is CSARASGSYEQYF. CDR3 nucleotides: TGCAGTGCTAGAGCCTCAGGCTCGTACGAGCAGTACTTC.